The T cell receptor (beta chain) under discussion was sequenced for a study of blood T cell repertoires in COVID-19. The overall study: Donors in the United States, Italy and Spain gave samples during acute or convalescent COVID-19. The cDNA or gDNA used as material had been derived from T cells, B-cell-depleted T cells, or PBMCs.

Trimming removed 0 bases at V and 11 bases at J, with 10 bases between. CDR1 is DFQATT, CDR2 SNEGSKA, per germline (reference sequence). The CDR3 has 11 residues. In the original processing: Nucleated cell counts were estimated from reference gene primer amplification. Sequencing used immunoSEQ multiplex PCR; TCRdb keeps in-frame clones, though not all of them. The DNA was the basis for D and trimming; V, J and clone size are from that table. The sample shows fewer than 250,000 clones, more than 85% of them seen only once. This sequence was found in a man aged 55 to 70 with acute or convalescent COVID-19. Sequencing was done on a sample of peripheral blood. This sequence joins TRBV20-1 and TRBJ1-1, with D possibly being TRBD1 (5 bases). As DNA, the CDR3 is TGCAGTGCTAGAGATCTGGCAGGGGCTTTCTTT. Protein sequence: CSARDLAGAFF.